The rows below give T cell receptor beta chains drawn from one sample of a study of blood T cells in healthy people across ages. TCRdb ran MiXCR on the 5' RACE reads and lists one entry per CDR3 protein. Among 1.5 million to 2 million distinct CDR3 sequences listed, 28% were seen once. Material for sequencing was blood. The receptors were sampled from a woman aged 25 to 39 in good health. Both conserved end residues are part of each CDR3. Fields, in order: D gene, J gene, V gene, clone size, CDR3 DNA, CDR3 protein. A D gene is named only where the DNA matches it firmly. The size of a clone is reported for some rows only, either as once, few or many, or as a class for expanded clones.

TRBD2 | TRBJ2-7 | TRBV12-3/TRBV12-4 | . | TGTGCCAGCAGCCCAGGGCGATCAACTCCTAGCGGGAGGGCCGGGTACGAGCAGTACTTC | CASSPGRSTPSGRAGYEQYF
. | TRBJ1-6 | TRBV5-1 | . | TGCGCCAGCAGCACGGGTCGGGGCAGGGCAGGGGATTCACCCCTCCACTTT | CASSTGRGRAGDSPLHF
TRBD2 | TRBJ2-1 | TRBV12-3/TRBV12-4 | few | TGTGCCAGCAGTCCCGGGACTAGCGGGAGGGCCCAGGGTTCCTACAATGAGCAGTTCTTC | CASSPGTSGRAQGSYNEQFF
TRBD2 | TRBJ2-1 | TRBV9 | . | TGTGCCAGCAGCGTAAACGTCGGGACTAGCGGGAGTTTTGAGCAGTTCTTC | CASSVNVGTSGSFEQFF
. | TRBJ1-3 | TRBV12-3/TRBV12-4 | few | TGTGCCAGCAGTTCCCTGTTAGGGTCTGGAAACACCATATATTTT | CASSSLLGSGNTIYF
. | TRBJ1-4 | TRBV20-1 | . | TGCAGTGCTAGAGTGGGCCTTCAGGCTAATGAAAAACTGTTTTTT | CSARVGLQANEKLFF
. | TRBJ2-2 | TRBV14 | . | TGTGCCAGCAGCCCATCCCTAGGCGGGGAGCTGTTTTTT | CASSPSLGGELFF
TRBD1 | TRBJ2-5 | TRBV3-1 | many | TGTGCCAGCAGCACCCCAGGGGGCAGATCCAAAGAGACCCAGTACTTC | CASSTPGGRSKETQYF
. | TRBJ2-7 | TRBV12-3/TRBV12-4 | many | TGTGCCAGCAGTTTAATGGGGGCAGCTGGGGACGAGCAGTACTTC | CASSLMGAAGDEQYF
. | TRBJ2-1 | TRBV7-6 | many | TGTGCCAGCAGCATTCGCCATGAGCAGTTCTTC | CASSIRHEQFF
TRBD2 | TRBJ2-5 | TRBV3-1 | . | TGTGCCAGCAGCCAACGACTAGCGGGCGACCTTGCGACCCAGTACTTC | CASSQRLAGDLATQYF
. | TRBJ2-7 | TRBV9 | few | TGTGCCAGCAGCGGTGACACCCACTACGAGCAGTACTTC | CASSGDTHYEQYF
TRBD1 | TRBJ1-5 | TRBV2 | . | TGTACCAGCAGTCGACAGGGGACGGGCAATCAGCCCCAGCATTTT | CTSSRQGTGNQPQHF
. | TRBJ2-2 | TRBV12-3/TRBV12-4 | few | TGTGCCAGCAGCTCAGGGTATGACACCGGGGAGCTGTTTTTT | CASSSGYDTGELFF
TRBD2 | TRBJ2-5 | TRBV14 | few | TGTGCCAGCAGCCGAACTAGCGGGGGGACCTCAGGCGAGACCCAGTACTTC | CASSRTSGGTSGETQYF
TRBD2 | TRBJ2-1 | TRBV12-3/TRBV12-4 | many | TGTGCCAGCAGCCCCTTCACTAGCGGAGAGAGCGGTGAGCAGTTCTTC | CASSPFTSGESGEQFF
. | TRBJ2-5 | TRBV7-9 | few | TGTGCCAGCAGCTTAGTATTGGCAGACTTCCAAGAGACCCAGTACTTC | CASSLVLADFQETQYF
. | TRBJ2-7 | TRBV6-5 | many | TGTGCCAGCAGTTACTCAAGCAGGGGCAATCGATACGAGCAGTACTTC | CASSYSSRGNRYEQYF
TRBD1 | TRBJ2-3 | TRBV20-1 | few | TGCAGTGCTAGAGGGGGGGACAGGTTTTCTAGCACAGATACGCAGTATTTT | CSARGGDRFSSTDTQYF
TRBD1 | TRBJ1-2 | TRBV10-3 | few | TGTGCCATCAGGCCCCAGGGGGCTCGGGGCTACACCTTC | CAIRPQGARGYTF
. | TRBJ1-6 | TRBV20-1 | few | TGCAGTGCCGTGAGACGAGACGGGGCAGGGAATTCACCCCTCCACTTT | CSAVRRDGAGNSPLHF
. | TRBJ1-4 | TRBV14 | . | TGTGCCAGCAGCCAAGGACAGGTCGCAACTAATGAAAAACTGTTTTTT | CASSQGQVATNEKLFF
. | TRBJ1-1 | TRBV3-1 | few | TGTGCCAGTAGCCATAGCGACAGGAAGGAAGCTTTCTTT | CASSHSDRKEAFF
. | TRBJ1-2 | TRBV20-1 | few | TGCAGTGCTAGGGAGCCTCCCTTCACCTATGGCTACACCTTC | CSAREPPFTYGYTF
. | TRBJ2-7 | TRBV19 | few | TGTGCCAGTAGTCCCCGGATCCCCGCGGGCGAGCAGTACTTC | CASSPRIPAGEQYF
. | TRBJ2-5 | TRBV20-1 | . | TGCAGTGCTAGAGATGGAGGGGCCCCCCTCCAAGAGACCCAGTACTTC | CSARDGGAPLQETQYF
. | TRBJ1-1 | TRBV5-1 | . | TGCGCCAGCAGCAAAAACTATGAAGCTTTCTTT | CASSKNYEAFF
. | TRBJ1-1 | TRBV5-5 | . | TGTGCCAGCAGCTTGTATCCAGGGAGCCCTGAAGCTTTCTTT | CASSLYPGSPEAFF
TRBD1 | TRBJ1-2 | TRBV20-1 | many | TGCAGTGCTGGAGGGGGCCAACCTAACTATGGCTACACCTTC | CSAGGGQPNYGYTF
. | TRBJ1-2 | TRBV12-3/TRBV12-4 | . | TGTGCCAGCGCCCCACGTCAGTCCCTCTATAGCTACACCTTC | CASAPRQSLYSYTF
. | TRBJ2-5 | TRBV28 | few | TGTGCCAGCAGTTTAAACCTGATCTTGGAGACCCAGTACTTC | CASSLNLILETQYF